A selection of T cell receptor beta chains follows, all from one sample in a study of T cell responses to AZD1222 COVID-19 vaccine. TCRdb's copy holds only in-frame clones and misses some; the assay was immunoSEQ multiplex PCR. Here the sample spans over 110,000 clones, roughly 92% being singletons. The sequenced sample was peripheral blood, obtained 28 days after the second AZD1222 dose. The source is an adult who received the AZD1222 COVID-19 vaccine. Each CDR3 is given with its conserved first and last residue. D genes are given only for firm matches. Not all rows give a size; the values are once, few, many and, for expanded clones, a class.

clone size	V gene	D gene	J gene	CDR3 DNA	CDR3 protein
.	TRBV7-2	.	TRBJ1-5	TGTGCCAGCAGCCCGGGACGGTACAATCAGCCCCAGCATTTT	CASSPGRYNQPQHF
.	TRBV29-1	.	TRBJ1-1	TGCAGCGCGGGGCGGCAATCAAACACTGAAGCTTTCTTT	CSAGRQSNTEAFF
once	TRBV30	.	TRBJ1-1	TGTGCCTGGAGTGCGAGGACGGGGGTCGGTGAAGCTTTCTTT	CAWSARTGVGEAFF
.	TRBV18	.	TRBJ1-4	TGTGCCAGCGCACCCGGGGGCTGGAGGGAAAAACTGTTTTTT	CASAPGGWREKLFF
.	TRBV7-2	.	TRBJ1-1	TGTGCCAGCAGCCAACTAGGGCAAAGGAACACTGAAGCTTTCTTT	CASSQLGQRNTEAFF
.	TRBV3-1/TRBV3-2	.	TRBJ1-1	TGTGCCAGCAGCCCCCAAGAGGGGGCTGAAGCTTTCTTT	CASSPQEGAEAFF
.	TRBV5-6	TRBD1	TRBJ1-1	TGTGCCAGCAGCTTTACCGGGACAGGGAACACTGAAGCTTTCTTT	CASSFTGTGNTEAFF
.	TRBV2	.	TRBJ2-7	TGTGCCAGCACCCCCGGGCAGGTTACTCTCTACGAGCAGTACTTC	CASTPGQVTLYEQYF
.	TRBV5-6	TRBD1	TRBJ1-2	TGTGCCAGCAGCCTTCCCGGAGGGGACAGGGGGTTGGGCTATGGCTACACCTTC	CASSLPGGDRGLGYGYTF
.	TRBV6-6	TRBD1	TRBJ2-5	TGTGCCAGCAGCGACAGGGCAGAGACCCAGTACTTC	CASSDRAETQYF
.	TRBV27	.	TRBJ1-5	TGTGCCAGCAGCTTCCGGAGTAATCAGCCCCAGCATTTT	CASSFRSNQPQHF
.	TRBV27	TRBD1	TRBJ1-2	TGTGCCAGCAGTTATCGACAGGGGCACGGCTACACCTTC	CASSYRQGHGYTF
.	TRBV18	.	TRBJ1-1	TGTGCCAGCTCACCTGGAGGGCTCGGCACTGAAGCTTTCTTT	CASSPGGLGTEAFF
.	TRBV7-9	TRBD2	TRBJ2-4	TGTGCCAGCAGCCGTAGCGGGAGGGGCAAAAACATTCAGTACTTC	CASSRSGRGKNIQYF
.	TRBV30	.	TRBJ1-5	TGTGCCGAGAAACAGGGTATCGGCAATCAGCCCCAGCATTTT	CAEKQGIGNQPQHF
.	TRBV21-1	.	TRBJ2-7	TGTGCCAGCAGCTTATTGGCAGGGTCCTCTAACGAGCAGTACTTC	CASSLLAGSSNEQYF
.	TRBV18	TRBD1	TRBJ1-1	TGTGCCAGCTCACCTGGACAGGGGGCGAAAGCTTTCTTT	CASSPGQGAKAFF
.	TRBV6-5	TRBD1	TRBJ2-7	TGTGCCAGCACTCAAACAGGGGACGAGCAGTACTTC	CASTQTGDEQYF
once	TRBV11-2	TRBD2	TRBJ2-1	TGTGCCAGCAGCTCGCGACTAGCGGGAGAGGGTGAGCAGTTCTTC	CASSSRLAGEGEQFF
.	TRBV6-5	.	TRBJ1-2	TGTGCCAGCAGTTCCAGGGTTGAGTATGGCTACACCTTC	CASSSRVEYGYTF
.	TRBV6-5	TRBD1	TRBJ1-1	TGTGCCAGCAAGAGACAGGGAAACACTGAAGCTTTCTTT	CASKRQGNTEAFF
few	TRBV6-5	.	TRBJ1-1	TGTGCCAGCAGTTACTCCGGCCTGTTTGGGAACACTGAAGCTTTCTTT	CASSYSGLFGNTEAFF
.	TRBV6-5	.	TRBJ1-1	TGTGCCAGCAGTTACGGGTCAGGATGGGACACTGAAGCTTTCTTT	CASSYGSGWDTEAFF
.	TRBV7-9	.	TRBJ1-1	TGTGCCAGCAGCTTACTAGATTATGACACCCCTTTCTTT	CASSLLDYDTPFF
.	TRBV30	.	TRBJ1-4	TGTGCCTGGAGTGTAGAAGGGCTCGAAAAACTGTTTTTT	CAWSVEGLEKLFF